This entry concerns a single T cell receptor (beta chain). These data originate in a study of cytomegalovirus exposure and HLA in healthy donors. Primers: 60 Vbeta forward and 13 Jbeta reverse. Profiled with immunoSEQ multiplex PCR; TCRdb holds only in-frame clones, not every one. This sample has about 280,000 clones, with roughly 89% found just once. J gave up 2 bases and V 3 bases, and 8 bases lay outside the gene matches. In germline, CDR1 is ENHRY, CDR2 SYGVKD. The CDR3 consists of 16 residues. Sequenced sample: PBMCs. This rearrangement joins TRBV10-3 to TRBJ2-7; 9 bases agree with TRBD1. The TCR originated in a woman between 18 and 29 years old in good health and CMV-seronegative. CDR3 loop: CAISEPGTGNPYEQYF. The CDR3, as DNA: TGTGCCATCAGTGAACCCGGGACAGGGAATCCCTACGAGCAGTACTTC.